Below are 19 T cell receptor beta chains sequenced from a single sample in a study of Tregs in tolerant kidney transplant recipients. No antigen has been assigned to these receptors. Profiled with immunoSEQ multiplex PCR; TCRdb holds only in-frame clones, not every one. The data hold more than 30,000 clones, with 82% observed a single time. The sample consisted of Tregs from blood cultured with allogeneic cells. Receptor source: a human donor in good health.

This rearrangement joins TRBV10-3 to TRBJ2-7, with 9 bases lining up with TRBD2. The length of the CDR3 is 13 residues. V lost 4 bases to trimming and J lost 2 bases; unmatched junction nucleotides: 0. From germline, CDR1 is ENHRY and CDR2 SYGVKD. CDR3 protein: CAISGGGAYEQYF. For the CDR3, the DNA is TGTGCCATCAGTGGCGGGGGGGCCTACGAGCAGTACTTC.

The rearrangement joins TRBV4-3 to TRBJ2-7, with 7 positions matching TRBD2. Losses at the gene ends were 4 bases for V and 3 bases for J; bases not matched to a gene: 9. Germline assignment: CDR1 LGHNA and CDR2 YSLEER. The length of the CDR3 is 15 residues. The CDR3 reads CASSLAVGEGYEQYF. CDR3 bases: TGCGCCAGCAGCCTAGCTGTTGGGGAGGGCTACGAGCAGTACTTC.

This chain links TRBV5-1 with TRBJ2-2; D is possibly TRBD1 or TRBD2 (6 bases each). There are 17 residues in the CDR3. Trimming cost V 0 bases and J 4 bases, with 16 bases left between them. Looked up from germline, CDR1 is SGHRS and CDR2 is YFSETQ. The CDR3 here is CASSLAPGAGRTGELFF. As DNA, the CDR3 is TGCGCCAGCAGCTTGGCCCCGGGGGCTGGGCGCACCGGGGAGCTGTTTTTT.

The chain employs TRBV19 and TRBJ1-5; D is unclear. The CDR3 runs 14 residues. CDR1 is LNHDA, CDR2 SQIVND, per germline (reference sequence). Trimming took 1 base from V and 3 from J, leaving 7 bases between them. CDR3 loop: CASSIVGYNQPQHF. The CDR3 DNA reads TGTGCCAGTAGTATAGTCGGTTACAATCAGCCCCAGCATTTT. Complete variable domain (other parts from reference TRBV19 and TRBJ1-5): DGGITQSPKYLFRKEGQNVTLSCEQNLNHDAMYWYRQDPGQGLRLIYYSQIVNDFQKGDIAEGYSVSREKKESFPLTVTSAQKNPTAFYLCASSIVGYNQPQHFGDGTRLSIL.

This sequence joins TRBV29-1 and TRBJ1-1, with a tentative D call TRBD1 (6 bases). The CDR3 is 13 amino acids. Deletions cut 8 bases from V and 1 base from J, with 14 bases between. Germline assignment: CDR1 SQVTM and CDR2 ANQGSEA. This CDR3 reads CSYIRQANTEAFF. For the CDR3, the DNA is TGCAGCTACATAAGACAGGCGAACACTGAAGCTTTCTTT. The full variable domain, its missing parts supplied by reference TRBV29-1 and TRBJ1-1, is SAVISQKPSRDICQRGTSLTIQCQVDSQVTMMFWYRQQPGQSLTLIATANQGSEATYESGFVIDKFPISRPNLTFSTLTVSNMSPEDSSIYLCSYIRQANTEAFFGQGTRLTVV.

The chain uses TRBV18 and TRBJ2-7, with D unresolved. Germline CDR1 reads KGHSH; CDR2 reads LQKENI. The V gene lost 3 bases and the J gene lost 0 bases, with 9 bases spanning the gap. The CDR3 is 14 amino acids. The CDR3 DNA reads TGTGCCAGCTCACCGGGCTTAGCCTCCTACGAGCAGTACTTC. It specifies CASSPGLASYEQYF. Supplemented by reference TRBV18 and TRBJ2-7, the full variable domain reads NAGVMQNPRHLVRRRGQEARLRCSPMKGHSHVYWYRQLPEEGLKFMVYLQKENIIDESGMPKERFSAEFPKEGPSILRIQQVVRGDSAAYFCASSPGLASYEQYFGPGTRLTVT.

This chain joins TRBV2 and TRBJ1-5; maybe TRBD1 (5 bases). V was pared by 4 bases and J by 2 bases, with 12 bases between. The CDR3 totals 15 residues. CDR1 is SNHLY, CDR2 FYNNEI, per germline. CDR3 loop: CASSVGASGNQPQHF. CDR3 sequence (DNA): TGTGCCAGCAGTGTCGGGGCCTCGGGCAATCAGCCCCAGCATTTT.

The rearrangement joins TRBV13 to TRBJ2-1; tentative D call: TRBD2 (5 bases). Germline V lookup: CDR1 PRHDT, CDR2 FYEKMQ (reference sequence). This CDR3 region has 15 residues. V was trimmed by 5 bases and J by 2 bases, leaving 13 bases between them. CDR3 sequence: CASSNRLFTYNEQFF. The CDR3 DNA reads TGTGCCAGCAGCAATAGACTATTCACCTACAATGAGCAGTTCTTC.

CDR3 residues: CATKAQGLPNQPQHF. CDR3 DNA: TGTGCCACCAAAGCCCAAGGACTGCCAAATCAGCCCCAGCATTTT. The chain has TRBV15 and TRBJ1-5; D is unresolved. CDR1 is LNHNV and CDR2 is YYDKDF in the germline V gene (reference sequence). Between the trimmed V and J ends, which lost 7 bases and 4 bases, there was a span of 17 bases. This CDR3 spans 15 amino acids.

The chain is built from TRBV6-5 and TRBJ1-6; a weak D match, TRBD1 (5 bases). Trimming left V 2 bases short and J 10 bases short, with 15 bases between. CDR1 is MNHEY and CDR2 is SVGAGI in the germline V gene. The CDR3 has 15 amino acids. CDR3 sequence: CASSYVGSKGSPLHF. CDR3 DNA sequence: TGTGCCAGCAGTTACGTGGGGAGTAAGGGGTCACCCCTCCACTTT.

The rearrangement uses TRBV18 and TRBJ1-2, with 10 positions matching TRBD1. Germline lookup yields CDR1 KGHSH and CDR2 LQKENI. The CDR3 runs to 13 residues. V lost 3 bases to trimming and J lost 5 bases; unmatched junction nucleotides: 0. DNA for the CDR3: TGTGCCAGCTCACCGGACAGGGGGTATGGCTACACCTTC. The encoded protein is CASSPDRGYGYTF.

This CDR3 is CSVALQGVNYEQYF. CDR3 coding DNA: TGCAGCGTTGCACTCCAGGGGGTCAACTACGAGCAGTACTTC. V gene TRBV29-1 combines with J gene TRBJ2-7, with 7 nucleotides matching TRBD1. CDR1 is SQVTM, CDR2 ANQGSEA, per germline. The CDR3 has 14 amino acids. The V and J ends lost 4 bases and 3 bases, in that order; junction bases with no gene match: 9.

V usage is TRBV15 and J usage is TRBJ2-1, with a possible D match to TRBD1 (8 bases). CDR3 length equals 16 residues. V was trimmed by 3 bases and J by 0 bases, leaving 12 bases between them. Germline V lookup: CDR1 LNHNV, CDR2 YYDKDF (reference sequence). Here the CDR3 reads CATSSYRGGSYNEQFF. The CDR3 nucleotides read TGTGCCACCAGCAGCTACAGGGGGGGCTCCTACAATGAGCAGTTCTTC.

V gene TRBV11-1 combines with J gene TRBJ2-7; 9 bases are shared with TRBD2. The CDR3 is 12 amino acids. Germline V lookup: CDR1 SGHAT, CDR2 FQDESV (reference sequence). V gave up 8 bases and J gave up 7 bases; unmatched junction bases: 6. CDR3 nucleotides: TGTGCCAGCGGGAGACTAGCGGCGGAGCAGTACTTC. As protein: CASGRLAAEQYF. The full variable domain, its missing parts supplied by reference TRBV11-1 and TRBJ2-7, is EAEVAQSPRYKITEKSQAVAFWCDPISGHATLYWYRQILGQGPELLVQFQDESVVDDSQLPKDRFSAERLKGVDSTLKIQPAELGDSAMYLCASGRLAAEQYFGPGTRLTVT.

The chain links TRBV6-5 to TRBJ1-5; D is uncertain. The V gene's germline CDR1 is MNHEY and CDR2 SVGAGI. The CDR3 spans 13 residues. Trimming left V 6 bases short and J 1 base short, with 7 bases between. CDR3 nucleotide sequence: TGTGCCAGCAGGACCCTCAGCAATCAGCCCCAGCATTTT. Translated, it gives CASRTLSNQPQHF.

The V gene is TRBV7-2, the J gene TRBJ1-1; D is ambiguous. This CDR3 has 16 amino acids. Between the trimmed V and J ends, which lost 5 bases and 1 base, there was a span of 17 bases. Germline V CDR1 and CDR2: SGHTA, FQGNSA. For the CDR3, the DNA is TGTGCCAGCAGCCCAACCCCGGACCGATCGAACACTGAAGCTTTCTTT. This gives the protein CASSPTPDRSNTEAFF.

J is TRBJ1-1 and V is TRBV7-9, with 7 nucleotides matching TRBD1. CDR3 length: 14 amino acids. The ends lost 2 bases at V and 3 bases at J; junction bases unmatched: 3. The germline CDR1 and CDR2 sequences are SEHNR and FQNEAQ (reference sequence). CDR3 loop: CASSLNTGDTEAFF. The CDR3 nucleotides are TGTGCCAGCAGCTTAAACACAGGGGACACTGAAGCTTTCTTT.

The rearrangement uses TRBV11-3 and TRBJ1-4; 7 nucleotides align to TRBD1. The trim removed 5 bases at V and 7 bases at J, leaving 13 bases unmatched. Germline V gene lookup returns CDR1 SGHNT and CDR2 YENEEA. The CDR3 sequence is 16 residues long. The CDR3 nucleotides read TGTGCCAGCAGCCTAGGGGGCTGGGGGTATCGTGAAAAACTGTTTTTT. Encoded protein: CASSLGGWGYREKLFF.

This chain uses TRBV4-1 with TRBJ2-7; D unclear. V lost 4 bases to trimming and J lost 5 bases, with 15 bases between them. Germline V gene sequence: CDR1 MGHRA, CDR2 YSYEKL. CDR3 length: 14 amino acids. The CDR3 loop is CASSRGPPGNEQYF. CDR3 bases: TGCGCCAGCAGCCGAGGCCCCCCGGGTAACGAGCAGTACTTC.